This T cell receptor (beta chain) was recovered during a study of blood T cells in healthy people across ages. Study-level findings and limits: Estimates of diversity drawn from one million T cells were considered underestimates.

As concerns this clonotype: Its specificity is unknown.

It was about 9.4 milliliters of peripheral blood that were drawn from each donor. Alongside a J-beta primer mix, a sample-barcoded 5' primer served in a second PCR lasting about 6 to 12 cycles. TCRdb reprocessed the 5' RACE reads with MiXCR, giving one entry per CDR3 protein. The sample records 550,000 to 700,000 distinct CDR3 sequences, 27% being singletons. J lost 2 bases, V lost 2 bases, and 3 bases had no gene match. This CDR3 region has 15 residues. Germline V CDR1 and CDR2: SGHTA, FQGNSA. This receptor was obtained from a woman aged 70-85 years in good health. The chain combines TRBV7-2 with TRBJ1-3; 7 bases are a match to TRBD1. Sequenced material: blood. In nucleotides, the CDR3 is TGTGCCAGCAGCTTAACTCAGGGGGCTGGAAACACCATATATTTT. Its protein product is CASSLTQGAGNTIYF.